This TCR beta chain is drawn from a study of cytomegalovirus exposure and HLA in healthy donors. Germline CDR1 is LNHNV and CDR2 is YYDKDF (reference sequence). After removal of 0 bases from V and 13 bases from J, the junction contained 12 bases not matched to a gene. The CDR3 loop spans 15 amino acids. In the PCR, 60 Vbeta and 13 Jbeta primers were used. Only in-frame clones appear in the TCRdb table, and some are missing; sequencing was by immunoSEQ multiplex PCR. This table holds around 83,000 clones, more than 70% found once. With regard to this clone: Its antigen remains unknown.

General observations from the study: Later work associated roughly 17,000 TCR beta sequences with HLA alleles at 0.05 false discovery rate. Indistinguishable V segments such as TRBV6-2 and TRBV6-3 were excluded. Earlier analysis yielded a pattern in which most TCR beta V segments were productive about 90% or about 30% of the time.

Sequencing used PBMCs. This receptor was obtained from a male donor in good health and CMV-seropositive. The chain is built from TRBV15 and TRBJ2-1, with 7 bases identical to TRBD1. CDR3 in amino acids: CATSRDNLRQGEQFF. The CDR3 DNA reads TGTGCCACCAGCAGAGATAACCTAAGACAGGGAGAACAGTTCTTC.